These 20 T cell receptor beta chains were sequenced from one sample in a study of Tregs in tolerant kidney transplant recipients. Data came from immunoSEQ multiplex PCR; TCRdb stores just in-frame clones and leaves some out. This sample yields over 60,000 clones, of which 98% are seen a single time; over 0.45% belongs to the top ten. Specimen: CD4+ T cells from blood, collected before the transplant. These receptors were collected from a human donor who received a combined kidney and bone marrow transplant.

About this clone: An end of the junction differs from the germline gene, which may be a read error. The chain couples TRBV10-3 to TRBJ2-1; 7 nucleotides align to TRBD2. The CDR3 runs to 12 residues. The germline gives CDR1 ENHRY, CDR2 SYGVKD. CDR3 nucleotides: TGTGCCATCAGTGAGTCGGGGGTACGGGGGGTCTTC. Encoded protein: CAISESGVRGVF.

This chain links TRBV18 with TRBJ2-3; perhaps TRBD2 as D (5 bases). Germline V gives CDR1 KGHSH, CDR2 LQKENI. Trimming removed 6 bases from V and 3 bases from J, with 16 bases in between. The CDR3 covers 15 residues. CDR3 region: CASSPFSAGTDTQYF. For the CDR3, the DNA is TGTGCCAGCTCGCCTTTTAGCGCGGGTACAGATACGCAGTATTTT.

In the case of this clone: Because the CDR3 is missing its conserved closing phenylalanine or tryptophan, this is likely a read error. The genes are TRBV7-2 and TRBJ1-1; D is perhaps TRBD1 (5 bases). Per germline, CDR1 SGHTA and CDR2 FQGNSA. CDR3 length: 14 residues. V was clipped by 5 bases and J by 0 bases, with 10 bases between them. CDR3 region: CASSVRTLNTEAFL. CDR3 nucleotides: TGTGCCAGCAGCGTTCGGACATTGAACACTGAAGCTTTCCTT.

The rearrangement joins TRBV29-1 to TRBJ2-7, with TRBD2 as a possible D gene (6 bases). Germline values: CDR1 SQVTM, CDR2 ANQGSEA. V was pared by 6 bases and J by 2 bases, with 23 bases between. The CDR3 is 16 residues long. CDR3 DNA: TGCAGCGTCGCACCGAGGGAGGCAACGGGGACCTACGAGCAGTACTTC. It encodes CSVAPREATGTYEQYF.

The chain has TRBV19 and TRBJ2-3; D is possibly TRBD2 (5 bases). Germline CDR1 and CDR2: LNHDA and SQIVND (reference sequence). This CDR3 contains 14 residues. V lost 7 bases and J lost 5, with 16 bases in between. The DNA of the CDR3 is TGTGCCAGTACGAGGGCAACGGCGGGAGATACGCAGTATTTT. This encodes CASTRATAGDTQYF. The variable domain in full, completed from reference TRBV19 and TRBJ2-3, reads DGGITQSPKYLFRKEGQNVTLSCEQNLNHDAMYWYRQDPGQGLRLIYYSQIVNDFQKGDIAEGYSVSREKKESFPLTVTSAQKNPTAFYLCASTRATAGDTQYFGPGTRLTVL.

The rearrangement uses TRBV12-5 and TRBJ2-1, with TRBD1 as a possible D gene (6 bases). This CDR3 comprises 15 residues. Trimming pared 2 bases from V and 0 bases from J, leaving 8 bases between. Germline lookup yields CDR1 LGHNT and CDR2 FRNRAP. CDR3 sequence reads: CASGLKQGSYNEQFF. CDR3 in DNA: TGTGCTAGTGGTTTGAAACAGGGCTCCTACAATGAGCAGTTCTTC. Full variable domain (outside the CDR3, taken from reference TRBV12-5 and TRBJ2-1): DARVTQTPRHKVTEMGQEVTMRCQPILGHNTVFWYRQTMMQGLELLAYFRNRAPLDDSGMPKDRFSAEMPDATLATLKIQPSEPRDSAVYFCASGLKQGSYNEQFFGPGTRLTVL.

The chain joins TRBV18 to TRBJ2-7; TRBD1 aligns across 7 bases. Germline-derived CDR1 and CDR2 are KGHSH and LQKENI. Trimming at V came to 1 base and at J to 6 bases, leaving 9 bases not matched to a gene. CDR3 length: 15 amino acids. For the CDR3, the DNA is TGTGCCAGCTCACCACGCATCGACAGGGCGACCGAGCAGTACTTC. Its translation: CASSPRIDRATEQYF.

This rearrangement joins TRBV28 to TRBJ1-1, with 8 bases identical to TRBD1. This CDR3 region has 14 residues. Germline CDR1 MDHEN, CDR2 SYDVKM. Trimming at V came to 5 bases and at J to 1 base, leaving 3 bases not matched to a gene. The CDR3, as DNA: TGTGCCAGCAGTCCAACAGGGGGGAACACTGAAGCTTTCTTT. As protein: CASSPTGGNTEAFF.

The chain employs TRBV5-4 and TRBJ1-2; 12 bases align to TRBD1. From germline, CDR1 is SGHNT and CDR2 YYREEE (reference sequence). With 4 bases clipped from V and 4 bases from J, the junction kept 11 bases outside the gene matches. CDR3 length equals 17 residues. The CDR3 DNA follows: TGTGCCAGCAGCAGACCGGGACAGGGGGCGGGGGTCTATGGCTACACCTTC. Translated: CASSRPGQGAGVYGYTF.

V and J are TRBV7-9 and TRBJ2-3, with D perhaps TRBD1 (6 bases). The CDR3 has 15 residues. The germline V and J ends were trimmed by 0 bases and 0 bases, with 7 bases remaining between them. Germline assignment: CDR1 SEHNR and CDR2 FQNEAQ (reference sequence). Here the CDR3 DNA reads TGTGCCAGCAGCTTAGCACAGGGAAGCACAGATACGCAGTATTTT. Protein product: CASSLAQGSTDTQYF.

In DNA, the CDR3 is TGCGCCAGCAGCTCCTTACTGCGGGCCACAGATACGCAGTATTTT. Protein product: CASSSLLRATDTQYF. V is TRBV4-3 and J is TRBJ2-3; D perhaps matches TRBD2 (5 bases). Germline V lookup: CDR1 LGHNA, CDR2 YSLEER. This CDR3 has 15 amino acids. V lost 5 bases and J lost 2, with 14 bases in between.

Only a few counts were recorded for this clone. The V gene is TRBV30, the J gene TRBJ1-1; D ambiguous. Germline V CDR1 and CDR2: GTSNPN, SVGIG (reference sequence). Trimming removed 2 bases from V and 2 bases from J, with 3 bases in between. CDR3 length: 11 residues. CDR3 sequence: CAWSRNTEAFF. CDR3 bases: TGTGCCTGGAGTCGTAACACTGAAGCTTTCTTT. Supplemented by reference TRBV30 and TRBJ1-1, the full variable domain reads SQTIHQWPATLVQPVGSPLSLECTVEGTSNPNLYWYRQAAGRGLQLLFYSVGIGQISSEVPQNLSASRPQDRQFILSSKKLLLSDSGFYLCAWSRNTEAFFGQGTRLTVV.

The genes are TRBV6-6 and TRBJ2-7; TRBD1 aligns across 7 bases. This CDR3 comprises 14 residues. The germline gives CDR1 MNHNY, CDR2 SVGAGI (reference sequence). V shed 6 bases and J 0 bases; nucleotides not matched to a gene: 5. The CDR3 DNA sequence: TGTGCCAGCAGACCGGGACAGATCTCCTACGAGCAGTACTTC. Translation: CASRPGQISYEQYF.

Here the CDR3 DNA reads TGTGCCAGCAGCAGCCGAGGGTACTATGGCTACACCTTC. It translates to CASSSRGYYGYTF. The chain links TRBV7-6 to TRBJ1-2, with D unclear. Trimming took 5 bases from V and 3 from J, leaving 10 bases between them. Germline V gene data show CDR1 as SGHVS and CDR2 as FNYEAQ. The CDR3 extends over 13 amino acids.

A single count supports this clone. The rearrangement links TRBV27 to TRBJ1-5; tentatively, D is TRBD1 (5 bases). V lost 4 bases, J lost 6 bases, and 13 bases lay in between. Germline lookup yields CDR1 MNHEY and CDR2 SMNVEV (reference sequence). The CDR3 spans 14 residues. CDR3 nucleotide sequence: TGTGCCAGCAGTTGGACACAACAGGCTCAGCCCCAGCATTTT. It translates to CASSWTQQAQPQHF.

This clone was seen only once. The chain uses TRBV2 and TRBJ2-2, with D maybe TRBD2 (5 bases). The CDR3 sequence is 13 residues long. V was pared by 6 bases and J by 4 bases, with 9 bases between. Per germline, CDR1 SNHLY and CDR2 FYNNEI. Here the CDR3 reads CASSGRGTGELFF. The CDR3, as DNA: TGTGCCAGCAGCGGTCGGGGCACCGGGGAGCTGTTTTTT.

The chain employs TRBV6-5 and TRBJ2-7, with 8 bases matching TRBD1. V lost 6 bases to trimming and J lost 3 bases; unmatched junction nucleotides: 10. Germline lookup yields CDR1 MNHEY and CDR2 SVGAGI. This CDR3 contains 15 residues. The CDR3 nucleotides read TGTGCCAGCAGGGCCGCCGGACAGGGCGACTACGAGCAGTACTTC. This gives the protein CASRAAGQGDYEQYF.

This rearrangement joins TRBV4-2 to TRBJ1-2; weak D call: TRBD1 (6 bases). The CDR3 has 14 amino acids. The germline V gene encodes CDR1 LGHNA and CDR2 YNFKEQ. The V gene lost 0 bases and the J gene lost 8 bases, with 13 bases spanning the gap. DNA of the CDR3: TGTGCCAGCAGCCAAGATTCAGGGGCAGGAGGCTACACCTTC. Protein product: CASSQDSGAGGYTF.

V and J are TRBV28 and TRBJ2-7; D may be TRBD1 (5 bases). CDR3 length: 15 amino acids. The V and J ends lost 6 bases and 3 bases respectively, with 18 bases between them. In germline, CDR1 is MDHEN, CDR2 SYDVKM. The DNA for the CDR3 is TGTGCCAGCAGCCCACCCAGGGTAACCTACTACGAGCAGTACTTC. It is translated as CASSPPRVTYYEQYF.

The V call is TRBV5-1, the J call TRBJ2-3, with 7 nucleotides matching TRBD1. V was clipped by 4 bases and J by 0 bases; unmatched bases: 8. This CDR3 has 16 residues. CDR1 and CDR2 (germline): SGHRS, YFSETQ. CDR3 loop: CASSGGQRISTDTQYF. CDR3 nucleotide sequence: TGCGCCAGCAGCGGGGGACAGCGAATAAGCACAGATACGCAGTATTTT.